One and the same sample provided the 15 T cell receptor beta chains below, sequenced in a study of T cell responses to AZD1222 COVID-19 vaccine (dated by TCRdb to 2020 to 2022). This sample's time point label indicates: baseline before first vaccination. In light of the paper, this sample's treatment or condition label describes: meningococcal conjugate vaccine given as trial control. Receptor amplification or capture employed the immunoSEQ multiplex PCR assay. TCRdb re-hosts the immuneACCESS table, in-frame sequences only. Its copies lack some clones; in the studies checked, an unresolved V gene accounts for under half of them, and the cause for the rest is not known. In this sample the table shows about 140,000 clones, more than 80% of which occur a single time. Less than 1% of the sample is in the top ten clones. The sequencing used peripheral blood, collected on day 0 of MenACWY control vaccination. These receptors were taken from an adult in good health.

The chain has TRBV7-2 and TRBJ2-1; no definite D call. The CDR3 length is 15 residues. Between the trimmed V and J ends, which lost 3 bases and 1 base, there was a span of 10 bases. Germline-derived CDR1 and CDR2 are SGHTA and FQGNSA. The CDR3 bases are TGTGCCAGCAGCTTTCAGGCGGCATCCTACAATGAGCAGTTCTTC. It specifies CASSFQAASYNEQFF.

The rearrangement joins TRBV9 to TRBJ1-3, with a possible D match to TRBD1 (6 bases). CDR1 is SGDLS, CDR2 YYNGEE, per germline. Trimming left V 4 bases short and J 1 base short, with 12 bases between. This CDR3 comprises 15 residues. CDR3 loop: CASSTRTDSGNTIYF. The CDR3 DNA reads TGTGCCAGCAGCACTAGGACAGATTCTGGAAACACCATATATTTT.

V gene TRBV19 combines with J gene TRBJ2-1; 7 bases align to TRBD2. The CDR3 spans 15 residues. Germline loops: CDR1 LNHDA, CDR2 SQIVND (reference sequence). The V segment lost 2 bases and the J segment 7 bases; nucleotides outside the gene matches: 8. DNA for the CDR3: TGTGCCAGTAGTATAAGGGAGGGTCGTTTGAATGAGCAGTTCTTC. Its translation: CASSIREGRLNEQFF.

This clone showed up just a few times. This sequence joins TRBV25-1 and TRBJ1-3; no clear D. The CDR3 runs 13 residues. V was cut by 6 bases and J by 0 bases, with 6 bases left in between. The germline V gene encodes CDR1 MGHDK and CDR2 SYGVNS. The CDR3 coding sequence is TGTGCCAGCAGCAGGTTCTCTGGAAACACCATATATTTT. It encodes CASSRFSGNTIYF.

V usage is TRBV28 and J usage is TRBJ1-4; possible D gene TRBD1, 5 bases. Germline V gene lookup returns CDR1 MDHEN and CDR2 SYDVKM. This CDR3 has 15 residues. V lost 2 bases and J 0 bases, leaving 7 bases between the germline ends. In DNA form, the CDR3 reads TGTGCCAGCAGTTTAACGACAGCAACTAATGAAAAACTGTTTTTT. It codes for CASSLTTATNEKLFF.

The chain links TRBV15 to TRBJ2-1; 10 nucleotides match TRBD2. Germline lookup yields CDR1 LNHNV and CDR2 YYDKDF (reference sequence). The CDR3 length is 16 residues. V was clipped by 0 bases and J by 10 bases; unmatched bases: 9. For the CDR3, the DNA is TGTGCCACCAGCAGAGATACAGCGGGAGGGCCTCGGGAGCAGTTCTTC. Translated: CATSRDTAGGPREQFF.

This chain links TRBV5-1 with TRBJ2-1; a possible D gene is TRBD1 (6 bases). V was cut by 0 bases and J by 7 bases, with 17 bases left in between. Germline CDR1 reads SGHRS; CDR2 reads YFSETQ. The length of the CDR3 is 16 residues. The CDR3 reads CASSLGFTGRENEQFF. The CDR3 DNA reads as TGCGCCAGCAGCTTGGGCTTTACAGGGAGAGAGAATGAGCAGTTCTTC. Together with reference TRBV5-1 and TRBJ2-1, the CDR3 gives the full variable domain: KAGVTQTPRYLIKTRGQQVTLSCSPISGHRSVSWYQQTPGQGLQFLFEYFSETQRNKGNFPGRFSGRQFSNSRSEMNVSTLELGDSALYLCASSLGFTGRENEQFFGPGTRLTVL.

The chain has TRBV5-1 and TRBJ1-2; weak D call: TRBD1 (5 bases). In germline, CDR1 is SGHRS, CDR2 YFSETQ. There are 15 residues in the CDR3. V dropped 4 bases and J dropped 5 bases, with 18 bases sitting between them. Here the CDR3 reads CASSLIGGSDYGYTF. The CDR3 DNA sequence: TGCGCCAGCAGCCTGATCGGGGGGTCCGATTATGGCTACACCTTC.

Points on this clone: The final CDR3 position lacks the conserved phenylalanine or tryptophan, pointing to a likely read error. Because the CDR3's place on the DNA is in doubt, the DNA is left out and the CDR3 is given as listed by TCRdb. CDR3 amino acids: CASSAGPALGMGPGSL. The rearrangement joins TRBV2 to TRBJ1-6. CDR1 is SNHLY and CDR2 is FYNNEI in the germline V gene. Both ends counted, the CDR3 spans 16 residues.

This chain uses TRBV18 with TRBJ1-2; perhaps TRBD1 as D (6 bases). CDR3 size: 16 residues. Trimming stripped 2 bases from V and 2 bases from J, with 15 bases between. Germline V CDR1 and CDR2: KGHSH, LQKENI. The CDR3 sequence is CASSPDRSGQNYGYTF. The CDR3 DNA is TGTGCCAGCTCACCAGACAGGTCAGGACAGAACTATGGCTACACCTTC.

The J gene is TRBJ1-1, the V gene TRBV6-5; D unresolved. From germline, CDR1 is MNHEY and CDR2 SVGAGI. Trimming left V 8 bases short and J 5 bases short, with 12 bases between. The CDR3 is 12 amino acids. The chain's CDR3 is CASFAVSTEAFF. The CDR3 region has the DNA TGTGCCAGCTTCGCGGTATCAACTGAAGCTTTCTTT.

This clone was picked up one time. The chain uses TRBV5-1 and TRBJ1-1, with 10 bases fitting TRBD1. The CDR3 has 16 residues. With 2 bases clipped from V and 10 bases from J, the junction kept 14 bases outside the gene matches. Germline V gives CDR1 SGHRS, CDR2 YFSETQ. The CDR3 reads CASSFRDRGQSEGAFF. The CDR3 bases are TGCGCCAGCAGCTTCCGGGACAGGGGTCAATCCGAGGGAGCTTTCTTT.

This clone was observed once. The J gene is TRBJ2-1, the V gene TRBV28, with D tentatively TRBD1 (5 bases). This CDR3 region has 12 residues. Trimming stripped 2 bases from V and 9 bases from J, with 8 bases between. Germline-derived CDR1 and CDR2 are MDHEN and SYDVKM. CDR3 nucleotide sequence: TGTGCCAGCAGTTTACCTAGGGGTGAGCAGTTCTTC. It is translated as CASSLPRGEQFF.

The genes are TRBV18 and TRBJ1-2; no clear D. Looked up from germline, CDR1 is KGHSH and CDR2 is LQKENI. The CDR3 has 15 residues. Trimming pared 3 bases from V and 2 bases from J, leaving 13 bases between. The CDR3, as DNA: TGTGCCAGCTCACCCGACTCGGGCGGGAACTATGGCTACACCTTC. Translating gives CASSPDSGGNYGYTF.

The V gene is TRBV6-5, the J gene TRBJ2-7; TRBD1 agrees at 10 bases. The CDR3 covers 15 residues. Germline V gene data show CDR1 as MNHEY and CDR2 as SVGAGI. V trimming: 6 bases; J trimming: 5 bases; junction bases outside the gene matches: 10. CDR3 loop: CASRNTGTGVHEQYF. The CDR3 DNA reads as TGTGCCAGCAGGAATACCGGGACAGGGGTTCACGAGCAGTACTTC.